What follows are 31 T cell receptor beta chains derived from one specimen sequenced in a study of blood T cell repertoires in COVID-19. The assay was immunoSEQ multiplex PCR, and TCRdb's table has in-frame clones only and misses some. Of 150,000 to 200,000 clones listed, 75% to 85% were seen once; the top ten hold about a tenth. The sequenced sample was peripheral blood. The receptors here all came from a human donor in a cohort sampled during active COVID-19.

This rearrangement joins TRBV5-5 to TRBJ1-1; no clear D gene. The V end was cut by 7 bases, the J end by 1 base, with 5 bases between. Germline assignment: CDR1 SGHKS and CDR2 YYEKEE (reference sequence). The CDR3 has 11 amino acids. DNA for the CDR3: TGTGCCAGCGGAGGGAACACTGAAGCTTTCTTT. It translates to CASGGNTEAFF.

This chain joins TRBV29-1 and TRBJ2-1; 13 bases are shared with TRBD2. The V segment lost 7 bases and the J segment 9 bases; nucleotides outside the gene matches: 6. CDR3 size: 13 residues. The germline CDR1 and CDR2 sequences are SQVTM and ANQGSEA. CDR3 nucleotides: TGCAGCGCTGGACTAGCGGGAGAGGGTGAGCAGTTCTTC. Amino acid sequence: CSAGLAGEGEQFF.

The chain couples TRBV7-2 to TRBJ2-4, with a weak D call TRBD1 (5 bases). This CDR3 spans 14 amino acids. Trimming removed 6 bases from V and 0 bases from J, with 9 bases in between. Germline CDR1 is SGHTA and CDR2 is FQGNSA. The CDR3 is CASRMTAAKNIQYF. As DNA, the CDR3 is TGTGCCAGCAGAATGACAGCAGCCAAAAACATTCAGTACTTC.

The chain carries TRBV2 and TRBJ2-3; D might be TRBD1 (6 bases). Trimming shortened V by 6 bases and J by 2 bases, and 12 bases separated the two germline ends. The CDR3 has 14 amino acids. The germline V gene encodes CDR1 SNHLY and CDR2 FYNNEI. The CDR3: CASRVGATTDTQYF. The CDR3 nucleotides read TGTGCCAGCAGAGTGGGGGCCACCACAGATACGCAGTATTTT.

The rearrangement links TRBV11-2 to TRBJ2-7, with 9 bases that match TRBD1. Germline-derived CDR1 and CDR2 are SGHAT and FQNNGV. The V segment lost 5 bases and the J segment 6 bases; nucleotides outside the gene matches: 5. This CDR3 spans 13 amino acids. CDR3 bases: TGTGCCAGCAGCCCGGGACAGGGAGGCGAGCAGTACTTC. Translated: CASSPGQGGEQYF.

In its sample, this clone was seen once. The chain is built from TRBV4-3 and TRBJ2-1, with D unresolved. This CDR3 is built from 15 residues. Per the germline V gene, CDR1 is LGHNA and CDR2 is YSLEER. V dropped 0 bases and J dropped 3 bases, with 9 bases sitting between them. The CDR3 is CASSQDHNSYNEQFF. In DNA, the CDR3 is TGCGCCAGCAGCCAAGATCATAACAGCTACAATGAGCAGTTCTTC.

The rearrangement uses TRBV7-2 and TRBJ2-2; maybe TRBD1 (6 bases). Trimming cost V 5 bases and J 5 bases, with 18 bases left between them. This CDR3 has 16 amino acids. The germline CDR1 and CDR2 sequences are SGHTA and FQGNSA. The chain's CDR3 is CASSPSPRGNTGELFF. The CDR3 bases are TGTGCCAGCAGCCCCTCCCCCAGGGGCAATACCGGGGAGCTGTTTTTT. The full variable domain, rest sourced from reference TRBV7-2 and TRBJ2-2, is GAGVSQSPSNKVTEKGKDVELRCDPISGHTALYWYRQSLGQGLEFLIYFQGNSAPDKSGLPSDRFSAERTGGSVSTLTIQRTQQEDSAVYLCASSPSPRGNTGELFFGEGSRLTVL.

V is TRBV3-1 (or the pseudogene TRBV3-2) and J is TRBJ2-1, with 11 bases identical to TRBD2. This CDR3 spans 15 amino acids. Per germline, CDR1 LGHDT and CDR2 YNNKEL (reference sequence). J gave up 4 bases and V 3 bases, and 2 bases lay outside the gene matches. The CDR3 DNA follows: TGTGCCAGCAGCCATCTAGCGGGGGGATACAATGAGCAGTTCTTC. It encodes CASSHLAGGYNEQFF.

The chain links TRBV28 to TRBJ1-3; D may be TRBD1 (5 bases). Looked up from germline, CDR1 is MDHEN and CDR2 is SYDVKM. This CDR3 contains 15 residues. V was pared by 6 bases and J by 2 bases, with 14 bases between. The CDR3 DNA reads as TGTGCCAGCAGCCTCGGGTCAGGGACTGGAAACACCATATATTTT. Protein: CASSLGSGTGNTIYF.

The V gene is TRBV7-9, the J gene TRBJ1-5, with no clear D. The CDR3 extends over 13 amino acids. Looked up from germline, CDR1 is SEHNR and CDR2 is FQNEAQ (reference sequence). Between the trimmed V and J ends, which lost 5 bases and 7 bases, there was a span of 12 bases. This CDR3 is CASSPPGSQPQHF. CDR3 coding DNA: TGTGCCAGCAGCCCCCCGGGATCCCAGCCCCAGCATTTT.

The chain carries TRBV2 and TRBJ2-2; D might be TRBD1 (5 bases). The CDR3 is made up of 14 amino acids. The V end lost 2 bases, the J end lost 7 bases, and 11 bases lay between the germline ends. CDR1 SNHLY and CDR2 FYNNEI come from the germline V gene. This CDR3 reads CASSEWGLGGELFF. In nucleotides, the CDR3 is TGTGCCAGCAGTGAATGGGGCCTGGGCGGGGAGCTGTTTTTT.

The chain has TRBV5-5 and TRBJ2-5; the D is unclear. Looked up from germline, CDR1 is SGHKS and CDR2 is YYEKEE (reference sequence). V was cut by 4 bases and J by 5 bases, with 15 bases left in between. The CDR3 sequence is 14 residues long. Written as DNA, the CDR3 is TGTGCCAGCAGCGCCTTCGCGGCTGGGGAGACCCAGTACTTC. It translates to CASSAFAAGETQYF.

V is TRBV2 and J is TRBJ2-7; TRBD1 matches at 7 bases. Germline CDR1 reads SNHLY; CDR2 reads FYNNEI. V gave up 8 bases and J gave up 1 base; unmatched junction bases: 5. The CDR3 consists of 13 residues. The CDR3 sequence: CASEQGSSYEQYF. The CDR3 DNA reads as TGTGCCAGCGAACAGGGGTCGTCCTACGAGCAGTACTTC. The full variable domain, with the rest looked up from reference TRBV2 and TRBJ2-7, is EPEVTQTPSHQVTQMGQEVILRCVPISNHLYFYWYRQILGQKVEFLVSFYNNEISEKSEIFDDQFSVERPDGSNFTLKIRSTKLEDSAMYFCASEQGSSYEQYFGPGTRLTVT.

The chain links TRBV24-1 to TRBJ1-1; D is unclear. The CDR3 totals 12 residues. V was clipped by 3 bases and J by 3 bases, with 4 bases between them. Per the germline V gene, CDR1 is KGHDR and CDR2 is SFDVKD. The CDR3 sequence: CATSDQDTEAFF. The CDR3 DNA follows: TGTGCCACCAGTGATCAGGACACTGAAGCTTTCTTT.

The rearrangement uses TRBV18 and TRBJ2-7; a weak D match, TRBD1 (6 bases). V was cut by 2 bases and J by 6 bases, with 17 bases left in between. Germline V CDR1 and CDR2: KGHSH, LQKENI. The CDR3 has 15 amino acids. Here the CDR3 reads CASSPGRGSNGEQYF. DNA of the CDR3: TGTGCCAGCTCACCAGGAAGGGGGAGTAATGGCGAGCAGTACTTC.

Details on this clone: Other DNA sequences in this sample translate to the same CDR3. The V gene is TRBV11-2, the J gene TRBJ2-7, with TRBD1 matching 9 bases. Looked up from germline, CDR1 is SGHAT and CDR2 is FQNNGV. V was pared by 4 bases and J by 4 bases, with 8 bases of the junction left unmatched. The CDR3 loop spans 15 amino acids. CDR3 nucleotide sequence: TGTGCCAGCAGCTCTGGGACAGGGAGCTCTTACGAGCAGTACTTC. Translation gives CASSSGTGSSYEQYF.

The chain's CDR3 is CAAREGEFPQETQYF. The CDR3 coding sequence is TGTGCCGCCCGGGAGGGCGAGTTTCCCCAAGAGACCCAGTACTTC. This chain joins TRBV6-5 and TRBJ2-5, with TRBD2 identical over 8 bases. This CDR3 spans 15 amino acids. Germline CDR1 MNHEY, CDR2 SVGAGI. After removal of 11 bases from V and 1 base from J, the junction contained 12 bases not matched to a gene.

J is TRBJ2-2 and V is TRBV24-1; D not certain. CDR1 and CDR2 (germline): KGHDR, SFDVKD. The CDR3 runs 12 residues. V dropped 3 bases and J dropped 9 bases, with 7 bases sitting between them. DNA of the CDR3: TGTGCCACCAGTGATGGGCCCAGGGAGCTGTTTTTT. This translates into CATSDGPRELFF.

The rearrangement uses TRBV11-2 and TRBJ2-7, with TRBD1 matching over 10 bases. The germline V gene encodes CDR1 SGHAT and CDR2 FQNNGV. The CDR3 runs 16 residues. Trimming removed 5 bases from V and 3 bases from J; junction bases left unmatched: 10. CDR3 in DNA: TGTGCCAGCAGCCAAACCCGGACAGGGGGATTCTACGAGCAGTACTTC. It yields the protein CASSQTRTGGFYEQYF. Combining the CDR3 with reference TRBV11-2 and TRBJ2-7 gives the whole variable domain EAGVAQSPRYKIIEKRQSVAFWCNPISGHATLYWYQQILGQGPKLLIQFQNNGVVDDSQLPKDRFSAERLKGVDSTLKIQPAKLEDSAVYLCASSQTRTGGFYEQYFGPGTRLTVT.

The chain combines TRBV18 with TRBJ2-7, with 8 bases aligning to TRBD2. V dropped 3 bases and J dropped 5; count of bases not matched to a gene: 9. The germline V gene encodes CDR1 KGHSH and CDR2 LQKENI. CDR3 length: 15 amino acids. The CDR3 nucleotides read TGTGCCAGCTCACCTCTGATAGCGGGAACGGACGAGCAGTACTTC. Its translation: CASSPLIAGTDEQYF.

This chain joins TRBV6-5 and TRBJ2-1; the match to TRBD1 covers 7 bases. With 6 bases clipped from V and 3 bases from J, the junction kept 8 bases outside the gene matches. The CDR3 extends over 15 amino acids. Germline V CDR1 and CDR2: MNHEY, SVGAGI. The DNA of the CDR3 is TGTGCCAGCAGACGTACAGGGGCGGTCTACAATGAGCAGTTCTTC. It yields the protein CASRRTGAVYNEQFF.

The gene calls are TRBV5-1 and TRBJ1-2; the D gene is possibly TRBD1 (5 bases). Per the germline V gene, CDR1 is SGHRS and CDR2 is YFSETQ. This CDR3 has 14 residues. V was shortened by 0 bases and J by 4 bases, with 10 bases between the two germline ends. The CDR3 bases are TGCGCCAGCAGCTTGGTGCTCCAGGGCTATGGCTACACCTTC. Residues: CASSLVLQGYGYTF.

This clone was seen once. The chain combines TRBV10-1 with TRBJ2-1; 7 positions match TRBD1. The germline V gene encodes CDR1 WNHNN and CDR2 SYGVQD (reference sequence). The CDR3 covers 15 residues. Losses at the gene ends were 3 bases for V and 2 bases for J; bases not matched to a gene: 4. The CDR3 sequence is CASSDSGTAYNEQFF. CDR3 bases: TGCGCCAGCAGTGACTCCGGGACAGCCTACAATGAGCAGTTCTTC.

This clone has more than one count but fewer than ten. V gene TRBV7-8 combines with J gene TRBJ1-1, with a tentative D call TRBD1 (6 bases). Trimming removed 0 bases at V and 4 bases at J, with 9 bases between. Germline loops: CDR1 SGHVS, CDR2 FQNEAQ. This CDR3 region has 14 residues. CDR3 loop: CASSLASRGTEAFF. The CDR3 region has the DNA TGTGCCAGCAGCTTAGCGTCCAGGGGCACTGAAGCTTTCTTT.

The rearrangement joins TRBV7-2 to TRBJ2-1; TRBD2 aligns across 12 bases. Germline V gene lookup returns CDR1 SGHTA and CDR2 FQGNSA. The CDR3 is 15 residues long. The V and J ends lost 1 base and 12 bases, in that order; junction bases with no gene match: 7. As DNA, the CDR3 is TGTGCCAGCAGCTTAGTACTAGCGGGGGGCCGAGGGCAGTTCTTC. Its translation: CASSLVLAGGRGQFF.

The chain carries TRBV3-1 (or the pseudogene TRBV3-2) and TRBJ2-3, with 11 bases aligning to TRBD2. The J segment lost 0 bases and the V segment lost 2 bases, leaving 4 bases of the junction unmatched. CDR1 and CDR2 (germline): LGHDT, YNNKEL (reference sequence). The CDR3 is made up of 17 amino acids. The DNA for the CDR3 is TGTGCCAGCAGCCAAATAGCGGGGGGGCCTAGCACAGATACGCAGTATTTT. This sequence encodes CASSQIAGGPSTDTQYF.

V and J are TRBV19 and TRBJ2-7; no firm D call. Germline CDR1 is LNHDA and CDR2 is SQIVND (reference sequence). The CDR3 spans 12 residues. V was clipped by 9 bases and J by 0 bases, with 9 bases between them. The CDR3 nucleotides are TGTGCCAGCGAATCGGTCTCCTACGAGCAGTACTTC. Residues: CASESVSYEQYF.

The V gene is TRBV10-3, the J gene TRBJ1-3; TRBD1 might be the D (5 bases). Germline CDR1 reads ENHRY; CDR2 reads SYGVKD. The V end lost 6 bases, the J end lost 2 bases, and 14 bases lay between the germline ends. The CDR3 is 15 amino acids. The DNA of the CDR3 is TGTGCCATCAGAGGGGAGGGCTCTGCTGGAAACACCATATATTTT. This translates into CAIRGEGSAGNTIYF.

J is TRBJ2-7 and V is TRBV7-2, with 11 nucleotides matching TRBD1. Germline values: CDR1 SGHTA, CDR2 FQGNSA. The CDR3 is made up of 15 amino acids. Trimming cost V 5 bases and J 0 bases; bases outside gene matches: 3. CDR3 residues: CASSRGTGGSYEQYF. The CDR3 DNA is TGTGCCAGCAGCAGAGGGACAGGGGGCTCCTACGAGCAGTACTTC.

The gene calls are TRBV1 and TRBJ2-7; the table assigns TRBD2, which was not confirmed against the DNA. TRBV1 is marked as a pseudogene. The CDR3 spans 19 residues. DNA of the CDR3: TGCACCAGCAGCCAAGGTCCGTATCGTCTAGCGGAGTGCCGCTACGAGCAGTACTTC. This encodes CTSSQGPYRLAECRYEQYF.

CDR3 in amino acids: CASSRRLTENNSPLHF. The CDR3 DNA follows: TGCGCCAGCAGCCGCCGCCTGACAGAGAATAATTCACCCCTCCACTTT. J is TRBJ1-6 and V is TRBV4-3, with D tentatively TRBD1 (5 bases). V was pared by 4 bases and J by 5 bases, with 15 bases between. Germline-derived CDR1 and CDR2 are LGHNA and YSLEER. CDR3 size: 16 residues.